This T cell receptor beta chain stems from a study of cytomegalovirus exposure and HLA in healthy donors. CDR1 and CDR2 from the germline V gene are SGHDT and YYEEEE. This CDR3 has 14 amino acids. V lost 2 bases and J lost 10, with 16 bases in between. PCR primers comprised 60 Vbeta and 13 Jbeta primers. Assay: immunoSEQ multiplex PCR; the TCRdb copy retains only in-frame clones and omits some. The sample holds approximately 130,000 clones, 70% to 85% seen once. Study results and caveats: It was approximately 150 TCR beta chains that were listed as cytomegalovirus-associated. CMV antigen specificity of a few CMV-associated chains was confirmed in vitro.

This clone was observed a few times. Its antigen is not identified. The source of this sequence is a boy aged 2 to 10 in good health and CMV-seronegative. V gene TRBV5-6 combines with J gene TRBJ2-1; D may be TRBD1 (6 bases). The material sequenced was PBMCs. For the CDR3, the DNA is TGTGCCAGCAGCTTTCGGACAGAATCGGCAGAGCAGTTCTTC. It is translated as CASSFRTESAEQFF.